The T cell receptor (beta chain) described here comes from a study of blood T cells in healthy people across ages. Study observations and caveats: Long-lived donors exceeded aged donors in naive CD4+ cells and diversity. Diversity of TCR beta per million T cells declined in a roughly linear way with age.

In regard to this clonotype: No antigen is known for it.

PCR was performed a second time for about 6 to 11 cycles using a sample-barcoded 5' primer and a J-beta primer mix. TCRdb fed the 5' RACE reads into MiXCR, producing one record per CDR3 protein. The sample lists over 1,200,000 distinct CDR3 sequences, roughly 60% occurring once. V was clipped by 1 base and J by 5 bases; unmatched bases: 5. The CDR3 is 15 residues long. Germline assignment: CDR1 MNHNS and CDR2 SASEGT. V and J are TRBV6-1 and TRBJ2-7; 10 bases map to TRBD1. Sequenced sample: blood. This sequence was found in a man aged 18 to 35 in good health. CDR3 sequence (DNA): TGTGCCAGCAGTGAAGAATGCGGGACAGGGGACGAGCAGTACTTC. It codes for CASSEECGTGDEQYF.